This TCR beta chain comes out of a study of shared clonotypes between healthy human individuals. The V gene lost 2 bases and the J gene lost 6 bases, with 14 bases spanning the gap. Germline values: CDR1 ENHRY, CDR2 SYGVKD. The CDR3 is 14 residues long. As defined, naive CD8 cells were CD45RO-negative and positively selected for CCR7, with terminally differentiated effector memory CD45RA+ cells excluded. Concerning this clone itself: What it recognizes is unknown.

Only in-frame clones appear in the TCRdb table, and some are missing; sequencing was by immunoSEQ multiplex PCR. This table has some 2 million clones, about 95% appearing once. Whole-study results and caveats: What limited the represented genetic and exposure-history diversity was the small number of donors. All-four-donor shared clonotypes had higher generation probabilities than non-shared clonotypes did. How much donors shared clonotypes was expected to be affected by sequencing depth.

This sequence originates from a man aged 18 to 29 in good health. This chain uses TRBV10-3 with TRBJ2-7, with D perhaps assigned TRBD1 or TRBD2 (6 bases each). The sequenced material came from naive CD8+ T cells sorted from blood. CDR3 nucleotides: TGTGCCATCAGTGAGGCAGGGGAGGTGGGCGAGCAGTACTTC. It yields the protein CAISEAGEVGEQYF.